This is a list of T cell receptor beta chains from one sample in a study of pediatric ulcerative colitis. Sequencing used immunoSEQ multiplex PCR; TCRdb keeps in-frame clones, though not all of them. The repertoire includes tens of thousands of clones, 60% to 85% of them detected once, and less than 4.5% sits in the top ten. Sequenced: gut tissue. Receptors originate from a girl under 18 with moderate ulcerative colitis. CDR3s include the opening cysteine and the closing phenylalanine or tryptophan. A D gene is named only where the DNA matches it firmly. Expanded clones get a size class; other rows say once, few or many, or leave the size out.

v_gene: TRBV5-1; d_gene: .; j_gene: TRBJ2-7; abundance: .; CDR3nt: TGCGCCAGCAGCTTGCGGGAGTCCGGGGCAGGGGGCTCCTACGAGCAGTACTTC; CDR3aa: CASSLRESGAGGSYEQYF
v_gene: TRBV6-5; d_gene: .; j_gene: TRBJ2-1; abundance: .; CDR3nt: TGTGCCAGCAGAGGGACGGAATCCTACAATGAGCAGTTCTTC; CDR3aa: CASRGTESYNEQFF
v_gene: TRBV6-5; d_gene: .; j_gene: TRBJ1-1; abundance: .; CDR3nt: TGTGCCAGCAGTTACTCGAGGCGGGGGAACACTGAAGCTTTCTTT; CDR3aa: CASSYSRRGNTEAFF
v_gene: TRBV2; d_gene: .; j_gene: TRBJ2-2; abundance: .; CDR3nt: TGTGCCAGCTCGGATGCAGTAGTAGAGGCCACCGGGGAGCTGTTTTTT; CDR3aa: CASSDAVVEATGELFF
v_gene: TRBV27; d_gene: TRBD2; j_gene: TRBJ2-1; abundance: .; CDR3nt: TGTGCCAGCGGGCTAGCGGGTAGGAATGAGCAGTTCTTC; CDR3aa: CASGLAGRNEQFF
v_gene: TRBV6-5; d_gene: TRBD1; j_gene: TRBJ1-1; abundance: .; CDR3nt: TGTGCCAGCATCCGGAGAGGGGGCATGAACACTGAAGCTTTCTTT; CDR3aa: CASIRRGGMNTEAFF
v_gene: TRBV6-6; d_gene: .; j_gene: TRBJ2-1; abundance: .; CDR3nt: TGTGCCAGCATGGGTGTTCATGAGCAGTTCTTC; CDR3aa: CASMGVHEQFF
v_gene: TRBV2; d_gene: TRBD2; j_gene: TRBJ2-1; abundance: once; CDR3nt: TGTGCCAGCAGGAGCGGGAGCTCCTACAATGAGCAGTTCTTC; CDR3aa: CASRSGSSYNEQFF
v_gene: TRBV5-1; d_gene: .; j_gene: TRBJ1-1; abundance: .; CDR3nt: TGCGCCAGCAGATCGACAGCCCAGAACACTGAAGCTTTCTTT; CDR3aa: CASRSTAQNTEAFF
v_gene: TRBV11-1; d_gene: TRBD1; j_gene: TRBJ2-3; abundance: .; CDR3nt: TGTGCCAGCACTAGGGACAGGGGCACAGATACGCAGTATTTT; CDR3aa: CASTRDRGTDTQYF
v_gene: TRBV15; d_gene: .; j_gene: TRBJ2-2; abundance: .; CDR3nt: TGTGCCACCAGCATCGACTTCACCGGGGAGCTGTTTTTT; CDR3aa: CATSIDFTGELFF
v_gene: TRBV6-1; d_gene: .; j_gene: TRBJ1-5; abundance: .; CDR3nt: TGTGCCAGCAGTGAAGCGTATTGGGGCAATCAGCCCCAGCATTTT; CDR3aa: CASSEAYWGNQPQHF
v_gene: TRBV4-3; d_gene: .; j_gene: TRBJ1-2; abundance: .; CDR3nt: TGCGCCAGCAGCCAAGAGGGGACGAATGGCTACACCTTC; CDR3aa: CASSQEGTNGYTF
v_gene: TRBV19; d_gene: TRBD1; j_gene: TRBJ1-4; abundance: .; CDR3nt: TGTGCCAGTAGTATAGGGACAGGGGTCGGCGAAAAACTGTTTTTT; CDR3aa: CASSIGTGVGEKLFF
v_gene: TRBV5-1; d_gene: .; j_gene: TRBJ2-1; abundance: .; CDR3nt: TGCGCCAGCAGCTTGGTTGCCGAAAGCTCCTACAATGAGCAGTTCTTC; CDR3aa: CASSLVAESSYNEQFF
v_gene: TRBV11-2; d_gene: .; j_gene: TRBJ2-7; abundance: .; CDR3nt: TGTGCCAGCAGCTTTTCCTTCGGCCTAGCGTTGTACGAGCAGTACTTC; CDR3aa: CASSFSFGLALYEQYF
v_gene: TRBV5-1; d_gene: .; j_gene: TRBJ2-7; abundance: once; CDR3nt: TGCGCCAGCAGCTTGGCGGCAGGGCGTGAGCAGTACTTC; CDR3aa: CASSLAAGREQYF
v_gene: TRBV10-1; d_gene: .; j_gene: TRBJ1-6; abundance: .; CDR3nt: TGCGCCAGCAGGAACAGGGTGAGTAGATCACCCCTCCACTTT; CDR3aa: CASRNRVSRSPLHF
v_gene: TRBV28; d_gene: .; j_gene: TRBJ2-7; abundance: .; CDR3nt: TGTGCCAGCAGGTTTTCTTCCAATTTTGAAGAGCAGTACTTC; CDR3aa: CASRFSSNFEEQYF
v_gene: TRBV29-1; d_gene: TRBD2; j_gene: TRBJ2-1; abundance: .; CDR3nt: TGCAGCGCTGTCCTTAGCGGGGGATACTACAATGAGCAGTTCTTC; CDR3aa: CSAVLSGGYYNEQFF
v_gene: TRBV2; d_gene: TRBD1; j_gene: TRBJ1-4; abundance: .; CDR3nt: TGTGCCAGCGCTAAACCGGGACAGCAAGATAATGAAAAACTGTTTTTT; CDR3aa: CASAKPGQQDNEKLFF
v_gene: TRBV6-5; d_gene: .; j_gene: TRBJ2-3; abundance: .; CDR3nt: TGTGCCAGCAACTCCCTTCGGGACCTCCTCCCGGCGCAGTATTTT; CDR3aa: CASNSLRDLLPAQYF
v_gene: TRBV15; d_gene: .; j_gene: TRBJ2-7; abundance: once; CDR3nt: TGTGCCACCAGCAGAGAGGGTGGTCTCTCCTACGAGCAGTACTTC; CDR3aa: CATSREGGLSYEQYF
v_gene: TRBV19; d_gene: TRBD2; j_gene: TRBJ2-1; abundance: .; CDR3nt: TGTGCCAGTACCCCCTGGGCTAGCGGGGGGAATGAGCAGTTCTTC; CDR3aa: CASTPWASGGNEQFF
v_gene: TRBV29-1; d_gene: TRBD1; j_gene: TRBJ1-2; abundance: .; CDR3nt: TGCAGCGTAAGGGGGCCCGACTATGGCTACACCTTC; CDR3aa: CSVRGPDYGYTF
v_gene: TRBV11-3; d_gene: TRBD2; j_gene: TRBJ2-1; abundance: once; CDR3nt: TGTGCCAGCAGTCCCGGACTAGCGGGAGTCGATGAGCAGTTCTTC; CDR3aa: CASSPGLAGVDEQFF
v_gene: TRBV7-2; d_gene: .; j_gene: TRBJ2-1; abundance: .; CDR3nt: TGTGCCAGCAGCTTAGGTGGCGATTTAATCCTTTATGAGCAGTTCTTC; CDR3aa: CASSLGGDLILYEQFF
v_gene: TRBV19; d_gene: .; j_gene: TRBJ1-2; abundance: .; CDR3nt: TGTGCCAGTAATAGACTGGGACGGCTTGGCTATGGCTACACCTTC; CDR3aa: CASNRLGRLGYGYTF
v_gene: TRBV18; d_gene: .; j_gene: TRBJ1-4; abundance: .; CDR3nt: TGTGCCGGCTCCCCTACCCAGGGTAATGAAAAACTGTTTTTT; CDR3aa: CAGSPTQGNEKLFF
v_gene: TRBV6-5; d_gene: .; j_gene: TRBJ2-7; abundance: .; CDR3nt: TGTGCCAGCAGTTACAAGGCAGGCCTTACCTACGAGCAGTACTTC; CDR3aa: CASSYKAGLTYEQYF
v_gene: TRBV28; d_gene: TRBD1; j_gene: TRBJ1-5; abundance: .; CDR3nt: TGTGCCAGCAGCACTCCCGGGACAGGGGTGCATCAGCCCCAGCATTTT; CDR3aa: CASSTPGTGVHQPQHF
v_gene: TRBV7-2; d_gene: TRBD1; j_gene: TRBJ2-3; abundance: .; CDR3nt: TGTGCCAGCAGACACAGCCGGGACAGGGGTACAGATACGCAGTATTTT; CDR3aa: CASRHSRDRGTDTQYF
v_gene: TRBV2; d_gene: TRBD2; j_gene: TRBJ2-5; abundance: .; CDR3nt: TGTGCCAGCAAGGCGGGGGGGACCCACCAAGAGACCCAGTACTTC; CDR3aa: CASKAGGTHQETQYF
v_gene: TRBV27; d_gene: .; j_gene: TRBJ2-3; abundance: few; CDR3nt: TGTGCCAGCAGTTTATCGGTAGGGTTGGCAGATACGCAGTATTTT; CDR3aa: CASSLSVGLADTQYF
v_gene: TRBV5-4; d_gene: TRBD1; j_gene: TRBJ1-2; abundance: .; CDR3nt: TGTGCCAGCAGCGGGACAGGGTATGGCTACACCTTC; CDR3aa: CASSGTGYGYTF
v_gene: TRBV30; d_gene: TRBD2; j_gene: TRBJ2-3; abundance: .; CDR3nt: TGTGCCTGGAGACCCGGGGGGACTACCAGTCGGGGGCAGTATTTT; CDR3aa: CAWRPGGTTSRGQYF
v_gene: TRBV6-5; d_gene: .; j_gene: TRBJ2-7; abundance: .; CDR3nt: TGTGCCAGCAGTTATAAGTACGAGCAGTACTTC; CDR3aa: CASSYKYEQYF
v_gene: TRBV30; d_gene: .; j_gene: TRBJ1-2; abundance: .; CDR3nt: TGTGCCTGGAGCGGGGGATACTATGGCTACACCTTC; CDR3aa: CAWSGGYYGYTF
v_gene: TRBV4-2; d_gene: TRBD1; j_gene: TRBJ2-1; abundance: .; CDR3nt: TGTGCCAGCAGCCAAGGACAGGGGCCAGGGTGGTCTGAGCAGTTCTTC; CDR3aa: CASSQGQGPGWSEQFF
v_gene: TRBV7-9; d_gene: .; j_gene: TRBJ1-2; abundance: .; CDR3nt: TGTGCCAGCAGCCCTTGGGACACCCGAGAATATGGCTACACCTTC; CDR3aa: CASSPWDTREYGYTF
v_gene: TRBV14; d_gene: TRBD2; j_gene: TRBJ2-5; abundance: .; CDR3nt: TGTGCCAGCAGCCAAGCTATCGGGAGGGCCGATGAGACCCAGTACTTC; CDR3aa: CASSQAIGRADETQYF
v_gene: TRBV10-2; d_gene: TRBD2; j_gene: TRBJ2-5; abundance: .; CDR3nt: TGCGCCAGCAGTGAGCCGCCGGGACTAGCGGAAGAGACCCAGTACTTC; CDR3aa: CASSEPPGLAEETQYF
v_gene: TRBV5-6; d_gene: TRBD2; j_gene: TRBJ2-2; abundance: .; CDR3nt: TGTGCCAGCAGCTTGGGGGGACTAGCGGGTGGATGGACCGGGGAGCTGTTTTTT; CDR3aa: CASSLGGLAGGWTGELFF
v_gene: TRBV6-1; d_gene: TRBD1; j_gene: TRBJ1-5; abundance: .; CDR3nt: TGTGCCAGCAGCCGGACAGGGATTAACAATCAGCCCCAGCATTTT; CDR3aa: CASSRTGINNQPQHF
v_gene: TRBV30; d_gene: .; j_gene: TRBJ1-6; abundance: .; CDR3nt: TGTGCCTGGACCCCCGGGTATTTCCGGAAGGGGTATTCACCCCTCCACTTT; CDR3aa: CAWTPGYFRKGYSPLHF
v_gene: TRBV18; d_gene: .; j_gene: TRBJ1-1; abundance: .; CDR3nt: TGTGCCAGCTCACGCGACAGGAACACTGAAGCTTTCTTT; CDR3aa: CASSRDRNTEAFF
v_gene: TRBV28; d_gene: .; j_gene: TRBJ1-1; abundance: .; CDR3nt: TGTGCCAGCAGCACCCTTATCCGTTCGAAGATGAACACTGAAGCTTTCTTT; CDR3aa: CASSTLIRSKMNTEAFF
v_gene: TRBV6-6; d_gene: TRBD1; j_gene: TRBJ1-4; abundance: .; CDR3nt: TGTGCCAGCAGTTACACTTGGGACAGGGGAAATGAAAAACTGTTTTTT; CDR3aa: CASSYTWDRGNEKLFF
v_gene: TRBV28; d_gene: .; j_gene: TRBJ2-7; abundance: .; CDR3nt: TGTGCCAGCAGTTTTTTAGGGGCCGACGAGCAGTACTTC; CDR3aa: CASSFLGADEQYF
v_gene: TRBV11-1; d_gene: .; j_gene: TRBJ1-2; abundance: .; CDR3nt: TGTGCCAGCAGCTTAGGGGGCCCTCCGTATTATGGCTACACCTTC; CDR3aa: CASSLGGPPYYGYTF
v_gene: TRBV4-1; d_gene: .; j_gene: TRBJ1-2; abundance: .; CDR3nt: TGCGCCAGCAGCCAAGGCCAACAGGATGGGATCTATGGCTACACCTTC; CDR3aa: CASSQGQQDGIYGYTF
v_gene: TRBV13; d_gene: .; j_gene: TRBJ2-7; abundance: .; CDR3nt: TGTGCCAGCAGCTCCTCGGGCGGCCTAGCCGAGCAGTACTTC; CDR3aa: CASSSSGGLAEQYF